The 7 T cell receptor beta chains below come from one sample, sequenced in a study of blood T cell repertoires in COVID-19. Here immunoSEQ multiplex PCR was the method, and the copy in TCRdb shows in-frame clones only, minus some. This table holds about 31,000 clones, 80% to 90% found once. Sample: peripheral blood. These receptors came from a human donor with active COVID-19. The donor label of this sample is uncertain.

The chain recombines TRBV6-6 with TRBJ2-5; 13 positions agree with TRBD2. Germline V CDR1 and CDR2: MNHNY, SVGAGI (reference sequence). The V segment lost 5 bases and the J segment 6 bases; nucleotides outside the gene matches: 9. This CDR3 comprises 16 residues. CDR3 sequence (DNA): TGTGCCAGCAGTCGACTAGCGGGGGGAGAGAAGAAGACCCAGTACTTC. This codes for CASSRLAGGEKKTQYF.

The CDR3 DNA reads as TGTGCCAGCAGCCTGGACAGGGGACGAAATGAAAAACTGTTTTTT. This translates into CASSLDRGRNEKLFF. The chain links TRBV7-9 to TRBJ1-4; 9 nucleotides match TRBD1. The CDR3 is made up of 15 amino acids. The germline gives CDR1 SEHNR, CDR2 FQNEAQ (reference sequence). V lost 5 bases, J lost 5 bases, and 6 bases stayed unmatched.

This clone was observed a single time. This chain joins TRBV4-1 and TRBJ1-1; maybe TRBD1 (5 bases). CDR1 is MGHRA, CDR2 YSYEKL, per germline. V was cut by 2 bases and J by 4 bases, with 17 bases left in between. The CDR3 extends over 16 amino acids. The CDR3: CASSQLGTGVGTEAFF. As DNA, the CDR3 is TGCGCCAGCAGCCAATTGGGGACTGGAGTGGGCACTGAAGCTTTCTTT.

This clone was detected only a few times. The rearrangement uses TRBV3-1 (or the pseudogene TRBV3-2) and TRBJ1-5, with D possibly being TRBD1 (6 bases). CDR1 LGHDT and CDR2 YNNKEL come from the germline V gene (reference sequence). Trimming shortened V by 0 bases and J by 4 bases, and 7 bases separated the two germline ends. There are 14 residues in the CDR3. The CDR3 DNA is TGTGCCAGCAGCCAAGACCAGGGGAATCAGCCCCAGCATTTT. Amino acid sequence: CASSQDQGNQPQHF.

Here the CDR3 DNA reads TGTGCCAGCAGCCTTTCGACAGCGACTAGCACAGATACGCAGTATTTT. Protein product: CASSLSTATSTDTQYF. The genes are TRBV28 and TRBJ2-3; perhaps TRBD1 as D (5 bases). CDR1 MDHEN and CDR2 SYDVKM come from the germline V gene. V was trimmed by 6 bases and J by 0 bases, leaving 16 bases between them. CDR3 length: 16 residues.

This sequence joins TRBV5-4 and TRBJ2-1; D might be TRBD2 (5 bases). Per germline, CDR1 SGHNT and CDR2 YYREEE (reference sequence). The length of the CDR3 is 14 residues. V was trimmed by 4 bases and J by 6 bases, leaving 14 bases between them. This chain's CDR3 is CASSGGGPANEQFF. The CDR3 bases are TGTGCCAGCAGCGGAGGAGGACCCGCCAATGAGCAGTTCTTC.

V is TRBV4-2 and J is TRBJ1-1; D unresolved. V dropped 0 bases and J dropped 4 bases, with 12 bases sitting between them. Germline V CDR1 and CDR2: LGHNA, YNFKEQ. The CDR3 has 15 amino acids. The CDR3 DNA reads TGTGCCAGCAGCCAAGATCGGGGAAGGAGCACTGAAGCTTTCTTT. Translation: CASSQDRGRSTEAFF.